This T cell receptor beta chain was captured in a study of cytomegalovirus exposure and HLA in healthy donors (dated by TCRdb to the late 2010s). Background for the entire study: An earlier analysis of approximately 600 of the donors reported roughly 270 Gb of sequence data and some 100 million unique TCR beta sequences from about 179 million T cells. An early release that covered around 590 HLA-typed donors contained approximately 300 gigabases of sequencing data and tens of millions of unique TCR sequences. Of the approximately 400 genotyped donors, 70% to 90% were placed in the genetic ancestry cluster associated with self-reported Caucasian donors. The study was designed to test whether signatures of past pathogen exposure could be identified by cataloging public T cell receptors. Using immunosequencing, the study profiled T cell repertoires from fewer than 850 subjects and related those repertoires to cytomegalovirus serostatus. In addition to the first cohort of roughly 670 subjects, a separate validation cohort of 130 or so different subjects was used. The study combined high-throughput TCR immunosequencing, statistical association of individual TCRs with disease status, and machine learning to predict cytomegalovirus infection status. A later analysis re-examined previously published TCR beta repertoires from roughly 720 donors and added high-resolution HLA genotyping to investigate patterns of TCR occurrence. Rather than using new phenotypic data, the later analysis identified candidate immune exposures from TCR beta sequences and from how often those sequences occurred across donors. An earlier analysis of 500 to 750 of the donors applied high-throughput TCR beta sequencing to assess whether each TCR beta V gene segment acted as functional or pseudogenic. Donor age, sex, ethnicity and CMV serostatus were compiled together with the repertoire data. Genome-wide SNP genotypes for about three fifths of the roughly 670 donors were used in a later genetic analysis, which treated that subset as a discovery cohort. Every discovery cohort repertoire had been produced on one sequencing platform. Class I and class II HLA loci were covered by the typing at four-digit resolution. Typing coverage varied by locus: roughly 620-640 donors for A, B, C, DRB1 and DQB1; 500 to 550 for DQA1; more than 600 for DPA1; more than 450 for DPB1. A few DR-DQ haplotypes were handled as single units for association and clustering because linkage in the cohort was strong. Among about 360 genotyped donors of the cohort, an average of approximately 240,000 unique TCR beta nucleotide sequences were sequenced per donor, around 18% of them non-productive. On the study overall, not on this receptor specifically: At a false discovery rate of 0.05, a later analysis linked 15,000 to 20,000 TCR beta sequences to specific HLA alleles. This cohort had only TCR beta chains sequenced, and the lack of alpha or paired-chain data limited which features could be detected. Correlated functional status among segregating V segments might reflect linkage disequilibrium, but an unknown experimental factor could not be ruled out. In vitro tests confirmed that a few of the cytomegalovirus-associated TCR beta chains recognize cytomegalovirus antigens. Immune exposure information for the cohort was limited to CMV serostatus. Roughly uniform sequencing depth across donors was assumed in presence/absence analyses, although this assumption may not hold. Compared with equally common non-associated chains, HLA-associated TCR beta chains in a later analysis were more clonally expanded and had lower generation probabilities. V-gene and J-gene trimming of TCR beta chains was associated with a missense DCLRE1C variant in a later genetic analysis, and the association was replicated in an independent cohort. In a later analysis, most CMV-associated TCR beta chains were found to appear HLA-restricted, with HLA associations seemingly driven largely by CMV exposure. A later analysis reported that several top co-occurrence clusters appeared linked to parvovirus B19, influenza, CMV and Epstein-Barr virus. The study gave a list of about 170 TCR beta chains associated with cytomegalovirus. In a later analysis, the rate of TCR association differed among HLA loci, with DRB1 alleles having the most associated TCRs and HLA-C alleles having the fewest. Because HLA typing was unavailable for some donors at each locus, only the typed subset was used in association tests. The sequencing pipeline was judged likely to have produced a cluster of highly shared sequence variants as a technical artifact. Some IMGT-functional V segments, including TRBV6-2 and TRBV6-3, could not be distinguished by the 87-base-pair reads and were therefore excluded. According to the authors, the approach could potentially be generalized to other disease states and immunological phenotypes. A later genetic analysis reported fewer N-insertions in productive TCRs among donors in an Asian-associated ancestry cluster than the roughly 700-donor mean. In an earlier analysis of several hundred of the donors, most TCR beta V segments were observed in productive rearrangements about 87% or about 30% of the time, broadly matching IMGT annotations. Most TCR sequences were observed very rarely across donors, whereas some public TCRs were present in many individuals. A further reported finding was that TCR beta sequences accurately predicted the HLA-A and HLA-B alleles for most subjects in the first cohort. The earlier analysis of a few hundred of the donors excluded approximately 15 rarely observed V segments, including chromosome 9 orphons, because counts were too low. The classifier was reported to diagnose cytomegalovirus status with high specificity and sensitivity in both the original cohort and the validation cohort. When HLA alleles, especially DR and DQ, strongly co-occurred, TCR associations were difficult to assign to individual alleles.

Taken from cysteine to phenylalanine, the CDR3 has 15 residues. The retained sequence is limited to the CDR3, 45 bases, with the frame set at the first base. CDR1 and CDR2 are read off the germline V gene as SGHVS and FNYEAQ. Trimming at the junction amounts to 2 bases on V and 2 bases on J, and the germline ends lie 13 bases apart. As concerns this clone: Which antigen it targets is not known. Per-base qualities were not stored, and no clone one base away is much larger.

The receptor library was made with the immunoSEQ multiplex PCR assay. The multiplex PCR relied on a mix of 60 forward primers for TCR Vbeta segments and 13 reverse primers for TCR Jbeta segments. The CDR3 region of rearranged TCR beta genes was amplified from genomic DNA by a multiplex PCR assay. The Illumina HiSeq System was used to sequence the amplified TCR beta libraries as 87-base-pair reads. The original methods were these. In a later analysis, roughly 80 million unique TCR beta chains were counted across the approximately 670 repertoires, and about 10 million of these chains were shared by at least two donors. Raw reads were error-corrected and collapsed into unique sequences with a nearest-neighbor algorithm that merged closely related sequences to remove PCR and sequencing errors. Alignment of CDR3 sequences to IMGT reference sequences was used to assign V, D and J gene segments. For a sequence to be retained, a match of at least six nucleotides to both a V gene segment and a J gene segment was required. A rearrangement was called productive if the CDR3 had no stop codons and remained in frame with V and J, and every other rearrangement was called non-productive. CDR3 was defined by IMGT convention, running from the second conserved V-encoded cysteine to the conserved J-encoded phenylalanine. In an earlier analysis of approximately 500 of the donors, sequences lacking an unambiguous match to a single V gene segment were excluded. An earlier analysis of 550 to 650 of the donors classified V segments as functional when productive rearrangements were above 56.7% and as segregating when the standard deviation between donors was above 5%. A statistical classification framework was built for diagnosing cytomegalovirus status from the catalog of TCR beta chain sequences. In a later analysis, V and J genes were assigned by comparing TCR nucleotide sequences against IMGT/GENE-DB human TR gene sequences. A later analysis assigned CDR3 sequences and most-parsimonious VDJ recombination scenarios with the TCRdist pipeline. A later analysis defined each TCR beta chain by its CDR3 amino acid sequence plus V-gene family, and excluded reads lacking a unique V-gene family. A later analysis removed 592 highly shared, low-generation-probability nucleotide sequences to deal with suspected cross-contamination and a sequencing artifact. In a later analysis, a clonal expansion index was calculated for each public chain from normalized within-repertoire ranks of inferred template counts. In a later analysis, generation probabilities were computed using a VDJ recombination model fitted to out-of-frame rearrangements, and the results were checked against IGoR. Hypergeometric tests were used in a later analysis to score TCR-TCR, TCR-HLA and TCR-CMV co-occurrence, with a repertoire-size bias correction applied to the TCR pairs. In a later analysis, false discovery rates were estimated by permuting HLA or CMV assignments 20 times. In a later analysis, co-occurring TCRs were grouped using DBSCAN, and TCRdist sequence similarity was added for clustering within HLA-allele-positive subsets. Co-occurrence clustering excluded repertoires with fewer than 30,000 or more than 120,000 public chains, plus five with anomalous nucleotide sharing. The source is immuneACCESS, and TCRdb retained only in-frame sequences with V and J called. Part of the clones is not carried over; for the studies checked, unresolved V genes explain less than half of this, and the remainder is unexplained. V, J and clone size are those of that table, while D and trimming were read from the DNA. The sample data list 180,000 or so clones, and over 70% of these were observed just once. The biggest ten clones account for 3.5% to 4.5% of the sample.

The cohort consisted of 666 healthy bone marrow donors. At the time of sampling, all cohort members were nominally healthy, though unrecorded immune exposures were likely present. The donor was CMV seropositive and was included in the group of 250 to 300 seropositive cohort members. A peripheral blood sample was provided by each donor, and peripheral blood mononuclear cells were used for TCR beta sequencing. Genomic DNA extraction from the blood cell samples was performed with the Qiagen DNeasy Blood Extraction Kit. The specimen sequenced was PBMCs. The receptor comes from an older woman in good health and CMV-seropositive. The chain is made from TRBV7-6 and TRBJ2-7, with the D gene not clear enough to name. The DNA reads TGTGCCAGCAGCTTATCACCAGGCGCTACCTACGAGCAGTACTTC. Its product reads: CASSLSPGATYEQYF.